This TCR beta chain was captured in a study of cytomegalovirus exposure and HLA in healthy donors. Study-wide findings and caveats: Per a prior analysis, the majority of TCR beta V segments were productive roughly 87% or roughly 30% of the time. Confirmation in vitro established that three CMV-associated chains were specific for CMV antigens. Presence/absence analyses assumed roughly uniform sequencing depth across donors, which may not hold.

The PCR made use of 60 Vbeta and 13 Jbeta primers. The method was immunoSEQ multiplex PCR; TCRdb's version includes in-frame clones alone and lacks a portion of them. The data contain around 120,000 clones, about 80% of them seen just once; the ten biggest clones take up about 30%. Concerning this clone itself: Its antigen is not known.

The sample was PBMCs. The receptor's source is a man in his fifties or sixties in good health and CMV-seropositive.

CDR3 nucleotide sequence: TGTGCCAGCAGCCGAGACAGGGTTTATGGCTACACCTTC. Protein sequence: CASSRDRVYGYTF. V gene TRBV7-9 combines with J gene TRBJ1-2, with 7 bases fitting TRBD1. Germline CDR1 SEHNR, CDR2 FQNEAQ (reference sequence). CDR3 length: 13 amino acids. The V gene end was trimmed by 5 bases and the J gene end by 5 bases; junction bases not matched to a gene: 5.